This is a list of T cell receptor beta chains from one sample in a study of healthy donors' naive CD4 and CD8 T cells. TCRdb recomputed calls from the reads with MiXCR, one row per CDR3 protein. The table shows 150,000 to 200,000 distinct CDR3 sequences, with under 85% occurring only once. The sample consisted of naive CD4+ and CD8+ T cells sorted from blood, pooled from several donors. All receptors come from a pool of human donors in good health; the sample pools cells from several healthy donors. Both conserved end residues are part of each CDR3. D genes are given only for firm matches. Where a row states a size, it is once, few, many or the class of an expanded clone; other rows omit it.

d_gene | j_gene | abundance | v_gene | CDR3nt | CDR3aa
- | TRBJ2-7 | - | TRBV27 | TGTGCCAGCAGTCACATTAACCGTCAGGGAGCCTACGAGCAGTACTTC | CASSHINRQGAYEQYF
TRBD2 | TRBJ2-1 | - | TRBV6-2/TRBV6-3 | TGTGCCAGCAGTTCGATAGCGGGAGGGCCGAAGGAGCAGTTCTTC | CASSSIAGGPKEQFF
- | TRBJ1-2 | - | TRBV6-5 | TGTGCCAGCAGTTACTTGGCAGGGGACTATGGCTACACCTTC | CASSYLAGDYGYTF
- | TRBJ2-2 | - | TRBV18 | TGTGCCAGCTCACCACCGGGGGACACCGGGGAGCTGTTTTTT | CASSPPGDTGELFF
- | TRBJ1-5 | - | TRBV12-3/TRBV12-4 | TGTGCCAGCAGTGCACAGGGTGATCAGCCCCAGCATTTT | CASSAQGDQPQHF
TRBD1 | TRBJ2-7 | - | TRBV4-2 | TGTGCCAGCAGCCAACAGGGGGTGTACGAGCAGTACTTC | CASSQQGVYEQYF
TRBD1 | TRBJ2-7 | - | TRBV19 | TGTGCCAGTAGTATCCGGGACAGGGGATACGAGCAGTACTTC | CASSIRDRGYEQYF
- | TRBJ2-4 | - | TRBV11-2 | TGTGCCAGCAGCCACGATTCCCGACAGAGCAAAAACATTCAGTACTTC | CASSHDSRQSKNIQYF
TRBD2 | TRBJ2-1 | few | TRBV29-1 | TGCAGCGTTGAACCCCTAGGACTAGCGGGAGGGCCCCATGAGTTCTTC | CSVEPLGLAGGPHEFF
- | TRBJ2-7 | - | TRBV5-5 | TGTGCCAGCAGCTTGGCCAGGGTTACCTACGAGCAGTACTTC | CASSLARVTYEQYF
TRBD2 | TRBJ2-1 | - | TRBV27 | TGTGCCAGCAGTACAACCGGGACTAGCGGGAGAAATGAGCAGTTCTTC | CASSTTGTSGRNEQFF
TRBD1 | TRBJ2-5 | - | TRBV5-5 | TGTGCCAGCAGCTTGGTGACAGGGGGAGAGACCCAGTACTTC | CASSLVTGGETQYF
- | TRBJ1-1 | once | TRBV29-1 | TGCAGCGTTGAGTACCGAAAGAACACTGAAGCTTTCTTT | CSVEYRKNTEAFF
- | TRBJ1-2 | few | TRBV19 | TGTGCCAGTAGCCGCGTCGGGACACACACTCATGGCTACACCTTC | CASSRVGTHTHGYTF
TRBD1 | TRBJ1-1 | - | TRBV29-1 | TGCAGCGTTGAACGGGGACGACAGGGGAAAGCTTTCTTT | CSVERGRQGKAFF
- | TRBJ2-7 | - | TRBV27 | TGTGCCAGCAGTTTGGGGGCAGAGTTATACTTC | CASSLGAELYF
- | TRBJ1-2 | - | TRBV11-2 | TGTGCCAGCAGCTTGGGGCGGACGAATGGCTACACCTTC | CASSLGRTNGYTF
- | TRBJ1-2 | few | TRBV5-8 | TGTGCCAGCAGCCGGGACCGCACTAACTATGGCTACACCTTC | CASSRDRTNYGYTF
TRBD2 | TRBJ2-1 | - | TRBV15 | TGTGCCACCAGCCGGACTAGCGGTTACAATGAGCAGTTCTTC | CATSRTSGYNEQFF
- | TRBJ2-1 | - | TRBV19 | TGTGCCACCACGACAGGGATTCGGCGGGAGAGGCCTTCCTACAATGAGCAGTTCTTC | CATTTGIRRERPSYNEQFF
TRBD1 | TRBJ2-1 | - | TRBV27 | TGTGCCAGCATAAGACGGACAGGGGGCTACAGTGAGCAGTTCTTC | CASIRRTGGYSEQFF
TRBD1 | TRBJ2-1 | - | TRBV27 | TGTGCCAGCAGTTTGGCCGGGACAGGGGCCTACAATGAGCAGTTCTTC | CASSLAGTGAYNEQFF
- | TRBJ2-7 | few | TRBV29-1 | TGCAGCGTTAAGGGGCGCCCCTACGAGCAGTACTTC | CSVKGRPYEQYF
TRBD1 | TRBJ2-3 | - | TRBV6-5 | TGTGCCAGCAGTAGACAGGGGGCTGTCACAGATACGCAGTATTTT | CASSRQGAVTDTQYF
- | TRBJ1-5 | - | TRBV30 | TGTGCCTGGAGTGTATTAAATAGCAATCAGCCCCAGCATTTT | CAWSVLNSNQPQHF
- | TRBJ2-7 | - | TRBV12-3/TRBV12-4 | TGTGCCAGCAGTTTACAGGGTCCCCCGCAGTACTTC | CASSLQGPPQYF
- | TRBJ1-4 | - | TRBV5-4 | TGTGCCAGCAGCCCAGACGGTGGGGCTCGGGAAAAACTGTTTTTT | CASSPDGGAREKLFF
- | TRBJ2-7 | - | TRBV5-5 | TGTGCCAGCAGCACTTTTGACGTGGAGGGCATCGAGCAGTACTTC | CASSTFDVEGIEQYF
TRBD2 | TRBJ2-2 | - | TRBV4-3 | TGCGCCAGCAGCCAAGAGTGGACTAGATCCGGGGAGCTGTTTTTT | CASSQEWTRSGELFF